The rows below give T cell receptor beta chains drawn from one sample of a study of blood T cell repertoires in COVID-19. This table comes from immunoSEQ multiplex PCR, and its TCRdb copy is limited to in-frame clones, with some not included. The sample comprises some 250,000 clones, around 86% of which are singletons, and 2.5% to 3% rests with the top ten. Sequences were obtained from peripheral blood. Every receptor here comes from a woman aged 60-75 years with active or convalescent COVID-19. Both conserved end residues are part of each CDR3. A D gene is named only where the DNA matches it firmly. Clone sizes are given selectively: once, few, many, or a class where the clone is expanded.

>TRBD1|TRBV5-1|TRBJ1-1|-
CASSSGTGNEAFF
TGCGCCAGCAGCTCAGGGACAGGGAATGAAGCTTTCTTT
>-|TRBV4-3|TRBJ2-5|-
CASSQDPPGAFQETQYF
TGCGCCAGCAGCCAAGACCCCCCAGGGGCCTTCCAAGAGACCCAGTACTTC
>-|TRBV13|TRBJ1-2|few
CASSLGSSAYYGYTF
TGTGCCAGCAGCTTAGGTAGTTCAGCGTACTATGGCTACACCTTC
>TRBD1|TRBV6-2/TRBV6-3|TRBJ1-5|-
CASSRRDRANYSNQPQHF
TGTGCCAGCAGTCGCCGGGACAGGGCAAATTATAGCAATCAGCCCCAGCATTTT
>TRBD2|TRBV2|TRBJ2-3|few
CALGRASGDPGTDTQYF
TGTGCCCTCGGTAGGGCTAGCGGGGACCCGGGGACAGATACGCAGTATTTT
>TRBD2|TRBV13|TRBJ2-7|-
CASSLGTSGGPEYEQYF
TGTGCCAGCAGCTTAGGGACTAGCGGGGGGCCCGAGTACGAGCAGTACTTC
>-|TRBV2|TRBJ1-5|-
CASSRINPGQPQHF
TGTGCCAGCAGTCGGATCAATCCGGGTCAGCCCCAGCATTTT
>-|TRBV5-4|TRBJ1-1|-
CASSLAGTPKAFF
TGTGCCAGCAGCTTGGCCGGGACACCAAAAGCTTTCTTT
>TRBD1|TRBV19|TRBJ1-3|-
CASSSQLGQGTPGNTIYF
TGTGCCAGTAGTTCCCAACTTGGACAGGGGACTCCTGGAAACACCATATATTTT
>-|TRBV3-1/TRBV3-2|TRBJ2-2|-
CASSQGEAAGELFF
TGTGCCAGCAGCCAAGGGGAGGCTGCCGGGGAGCTGTTTTTT
>-|TRBV5-1|TRBJ2-3|-
CASSLEAGTQYF
TGCGCCAGCAGCTTAGAAGCGGGTACGCAGTATTTT
>TRBD1|TRBV11-2|TRBJ1-2|-
CASSLDLRGRRYGYTF
TGTGCCAGCAGCTTAGATCTGAGGGGGCGAAGATATGGCTACACCTTC
>TRBD1|TRBV7-9|TRBJ2-1|few
CASSVNRGLYNEQFF
TGTGCCAGCAGCGTAAACAGGGGGCTATACAATGAGCAGTTCTTC
>-|TRBV6-4|TRBJ1-1|-
CASSDSPPRPHRNTEAFF
TGTGCCAGCAGTGACTCGCCCCCGCGCCCTCACAGAAACACTGAAGCTTTCTTT
>TRBD1|TRBV6-5|TRBJ1-1|-
CASRSGQQMNTEAFF
TGTGCCAGCAGGTCGGGACAGCAGATGAACACTGAAGCTTTCTTT
>TRBD1|TRBV6-5|TRBJ1-1|once
CASGLGQGQQAFF
TGTGCCAGCGGACTCGGACAGGGCCAACAGGCTTTCTTT
>TRBD2|TRBV27|TRBJ2-3|-
CASRRLADTDTQYF
TGTGCCAGCAGGCGACTAGCGGATACAGATACGCAGTATTTT
>TRBD2|TRBV6-1|TRBJ2-7|-
CASSEARMAGAYEQYF
TGTGCCAGCAGTGAAGCGAGGATGGCGGGGGCCTACGAGCAGTACTTC
>-|TRBV13|TRBJ1-1|-
CASSRWGGSTEAFF
TGTGCCAGCAGCCGATGGGGGGGGTCCACTGAAGCTTTCTTT
>-|TRBV5-1|TRBJ2-5|-
CASSLKTKEETQYF
TGCGCCAGCAGCTTGAAGACAAAAGAAGAGACCCAGTACTTC
>-|TRBV9|TRBJ1-1|-
CASSGYAGDTEAFF
TGTGCCAGCAGCGGATATGCGGGGGACACTGAAGCTTTCTTT
>-|TRBV3-1/TRBV3-2|TRBJ2-7|-
CASSQVGAGPTYEQYF
TGTGCCAGCAGCCAAGTCGGCGCAGGTCCAACCTACGAGCAGTACTTC
>TRBD2|TRBV3-1/TRBV3-2|TRBJ2-3|-
CASSQGGSGAPQDTQYF
TGTGCCAGCAGCCAAGGAGGAAGCGGGGCTCCCCAGGATACGCAGTATTTT
>TRBD1|TRBV28|TRBJ1-2|-
CASGGTGEIVIYGYTF
TGTGCCAGCGGGGGGACAGGAGAAATAGTTATCTATGGCTACACCTTC
>TRBD2|TRBV29-1|TRBJ2-1|-
CSVGSGTSGGGNEQFF
TGCAGCGTGGGATCCGGGACTAGCGGGGGGGGGAATGAGCAGTTCTTC
>-|TRBV18|TRBJ1-2|-
CASSPQGTNYGYTF
TGTGCCAGCTCACCACAGGGGACTAACTATGGCTACACCTTC
>-|TRBV4-3|TRBJ2-2|-
CASSQDRLDANTGELFF
TGCGCCAGCAGCCAAGATCGTCTAGACGCGAACACCGGGGAGCTGTTTTTT
>TRBD1|TRBV19|TRBJ2-7|few
CASSGQGGYEQYF
TGTGCCAGTTCGGGACAGGGAGGCTACGAGCAGTACTTC
>-|TRBV7-8|TRBJ1-2|few
CASSLEGGTNYGYTF
TGTGCCAGCAGCTTGGAGGGAGGGACTAACTATGGCTACACCTTC
>TRBD1|TRBV12-5|TRBJ1-5|-
CASGLPGQGPYSNQPQHF
TGTGCTAGTGGTCTCCCGGGACAGGGCCCTTATAGCAATCAGCCCCAGCATTTT
>-|TRBV12-3/TRBV12-4|TRBJ1-1|-
CASSLGFISGTFF
TGTGCCAGCAGTTTGGGGTTTATATCGGGGACTTTCTTT
>-|TRBV28|TRBJ2-7|-
CASTTPLGHGYF
TGTGCCAGCACAACACCGTTGGGACACGGGTACTTC
>TRBD1|TRBV6-5|TRBJ2-7|-
CASKPGQALYEQYF
TGTGCCAGCAAACCGGGACAGGCGTTATACGAGCAGTACTTC
>TRBD2|TRBV7-7|TRBJ2-1|few
CASSSQAGGGLSYNEQFF
TGTGCCAGCAGCTCCCAAGCGGGGGGGGGCTTGTCCTACAATGAGCAGTTCTTC
>TRBD1|TRBV27|TRBJ1-2|-
CASSLGQGAGGYTF
TGTGCCAGCAGTCTCGGACAGGGGGCGGGGGGCTACACCTTC
>-|TRBV24-1|TRBJ2-1|-
CATSDAGGRSEQFF
TGTGCCACCAGTGATGCAGGGGGGCGAAGTGAGCAGTTCTTC
>TRBD1|TRBV9|TRBJ2-7|-
CASSATGAPEQYF
TGTGCCAGCAGCGCGACAGGGGCCCCCGAGCAGTACTTC
>TRBD2|TRBV10-3|TRBJ2-3|-
CAISVAPSGGSDTQYF
TGTGCCATCAGTGTAGCGCCTAGCGGAGGTTCAGATACGCAGTATTTT
>TRBD2|TRBV3-1/TRBV3-2|TRBJ2-5|-
CASSLHGLAGGQFKETQYF
TGTGCCAGCAGCCTTCACGGACTAGCGGGGGGCCAGTTTAAAGAGACCCAGTACTTC
>-|TRBV29-1|TRBJ1-1|-
CSVELGRDTEAFF
TGCAGCGTTGAACTGGGGAGGGACACTGAAGCTTTCTTT
>TRBD1|TRBV11-2|TRBJ2-5|-
CASSLTGRGLETQYF
TGTGCCAGCAGCTTGACCGGCAGGGGGCTGGAGACCCAGTACTTC
>-|TRBV6-6|TRBJ2-1|-
CASSRPLPGSYNEQFF
TGTGCCAGCAGTCGACCCCTTCCCGGGTCCTACAATGAGCAGTTCTTC
>-|TRBV7-2|TRBJ2-1|-
CASSLFLGSYNEQFF
TGTGCCAGCAGCTTGTTTTTGGGCAGCTACAATGAGCAGTTCTTC
>-|TRBV7-6|TRBJ1-3|-
CASSLDPGDSGNTIYF
TGTGCCAGCAGCTTAGATCCGGGAGACTCTGGAAACACCATATATTTT
>TRBD1|TRBV10-3|TRBJ1-6|-
CAISAGTGVLGSPLHF
TGTGCCATCAGTGCCGGGACAGGGGTATTGGGTTCACCCCTCCACTTT
>-|TRBV4-1|TRBJ2-3|-
CASSQAQTGWGTDTQYF
TGCGCCAGCAGCCAAGCGCAAACAGGGTGGGGCACAGATACGCAGTATTTT